The 27 T cell receptor beta chains reported below all come from one sample, sequenced in a study of T cells in women clearing cervical HPV infection. Generated by immunoSEQ multiplex PCR, the TCRdb table keeps only in-frame clones and is missing some. This sample's table has some 15,000 clones. Material for sequencing was blood buffy coat. These receptors were collected from a woman between 18 and 70 years old with a cervical HPV16 infection that either progressed to CIN3+ or cleared (not recorded which).

With respect to this clone: The read halts 3 residues ahead of the CDR3 end, with the missing end drawn from the germline J gene. The chain recombines TRBV7-2 with TRBJ1-5; D gene uncertain. Germline values: CDR1 SGHTA, CDR2 FQGNSA. The CDR3 has 15 amino acids. V lost 1 base and J 5 bases, leaving 12 bases between the germline ends. Incomplete CDR3 DNA: TGTGCCAGCAGCTTAGGAAGGGTGGGTCATCAGCCC. Translating it yields CASSLGRVGHQP. The whole CDR3 region reads CASSLGRVGHQPQHF. The full variable domain, completed using reference TRBV7-2 and TRBJ1-5, is GAGVSQSPSNKVTEKGKDVELRCDPISGHTALYWYRQSLGQGLEFLIYFQGNSAPDKSGLPSDRFSAERTGGSVSTLTIQRTQQEDSAVYLCASSLGRVGHQPQHFGDGTRLSIL.

Turning to this clone: The read stops 3 residues short of the end of the CDR3; the missing end is completed from the germline J gene. V gene TRBV29-1 combines with J gene TRBJ1-3; 12 bases are shared with TRBD1. V lost 4 bases, J lost 1 base, and 2 bases stayed unmatched. CDR1 and CDR2 from the germline V gene are SQVTM and ANQGSEA. The CDR3 covers 15 residues. CDR3 sequence reads: CSVAGQGASGNTIYF. The covered CDR3 bases are TGCAGCGTTGCGGGACAGGGGGCGTCTGGAAACACC.

By frequency, this clone is medium-sized. With the read ending 3 residues before the CDR3 end, the germline J gene is used to fill in that end. The chain carries TRBV9 and TRBJ2-3; TRBD2 agrees at 9 bases. With 0 bases clipped from V and 7 bases from J, the junction kept 12 bases outside the gene matches. CDR3 length: 17 amino acids. Germline V CDR1 and CDR2: SGDLS, YYNGEE. The CDR3 reads CASSVEPQRGVLNTQYF. The sequenced part of the CDR3 DNA is TGTGCCAGCAGCGTAGAGCCCCAGCGGGGGGTTCTAAATACG.

Remarks on this clone: The CDR3 end falls 3 residues outside the read, so it is completed with the germline J gene. The chain joins TRBV10-3 to TRBJ2-1; 8 nucleotides line up with TRBD2. Trimming removed 9 bases from V and 7 bases from J; junction bases left unmatched: 8. The germline gives CDR1 ENHRY, CDR2 SYGVKD. The CDR3 runs to 13 residues. The CDR3 bases that were read are TGTGCCATTCGGAGCGGGGGCGAAAATGAG. Translating it yields CAIRSGGENE. The CDR3 as a whole reads CAIRSGGENEQFF.

A remark on this clone: The CDR3 extends 3 residues past the end of the read, so its final part is completed from the germline J gene. The chain carries TRBV15 and TRBJ1-1, with a possible D match to TRBD1 (6 bases). V lost 0 bases, J lost 5 bases, and 10 bases lay in between. The length of the CDR3 is 14 residues. CDR1 is LNHNV and CDR2 is YYDKDF in the germline V gene (reference sequence). The CDR3 here is CATSRDLRGTEAFF. CDR3 DNA (partial): TGTGCCACCAGCAGAGACCTCAGGGGTACTGAA.

Of note for this clone: The read terminates 3 residues ahead of where the CDR3 ends, so the germline J gene completes it. J is TRBJ2-2 and V is TRBV29-1; a possible D gene is TRBD2 (6 bases). This CDR3 region has 15 residues. Germline V gives CDR1 SQVTM, CDR2 ANQGSEA. The V gene lost 4 bases and the J gene lost 2 bases, with 14 bases spanning the gap. CDR3 region: CSVAPGELNTGELFF. The CDR3 DNA, read in part, is TGCAGCGTTGCCCCGGGGGAACTAAACACCGGGGAG.

The covered CDR3 bases are TGTGCCAGCAGCTCTGCTAGCGGGGGGGCTGGAGAGACC. This encodes CASSSASGGAGET. The entire CDR3 is CASSSASGGAGETQYF. The chain has TRBV5-4 and TRBJ2-5; 12 nucleotides agree with TRBD2. Read sequence stops 3 residues before the CDR3 end, and the germline J gene provides the missing end. V was clipped by 3 bases and J by 4 bases; unmatched bases: 7. This CDR3 comprises 16 residues. CDR1 and CDR2 (germline): SGHNT, YYREEE (reference sequence).

Turning to this clone: The read ends 3 residues early relative to the CDR3; the germline J gene fills the gap. This chain connects TRBV2 to TRBJ2-1, with 9 bases identical to TRBD2. This CDR3 has 16 residues. V shed 6 bases, J shed 7 bases, and the junction held 13 bases outside the gene matches. CDR1 is SNHLY and CDR2 is FYNNEI in the germline V gene. CDR3 loop: CASSPQASGGYNEQFF. The CDR3 bases that were read are TGTGCCAGCAGCCCCCAAGCCAGCGGGGGGTATAATGAG.

On this clone itself: Coverage ceases 3 residues before the CDR3 finishes, and the germline J gene fills in the end. V is TRBV30 and J is TRBJ2-5; 11 bases line up with TRBD2. V shed 4 bases, J shed 2 bases, and the junction held 6 bases outside the gene matches. The germline CDR1 and CDR2 sequences are GTSNPN and SVGIG (reference sequence). The CDR3 totals 15 residues. The CDR3 reads CAWTGTSGPQETQYF. The sequenced part of the CDR3 DNA is TGTGCCTGGACTGGGACTAGCGGACCACAAGAGACC.

A word on this clone: The read stops 3 residues short of the end of the CDR3; the missing end is completed from the germline J gene. The gene calls are TRBV28 and TRBJ1-2; 7 bases are a match to TRBD1. V lost 7 bases and J lost 5; bases outside the gene matches: 10. Germline V lookup: CDR1 MDHEN, CDR2 SYDVKM. This CDR3 is 14 amino acids long. CDR3 sequence: CASTTTGTIYGYTF. Incomplete CDR3 DNA: TGTGCCAGCACCACGACAGGGACGATATATGGC.

Worth noting for this clone: Read sequence stops 3 residues before the CDR3 end, and the germline J gene provides the missing end. V usage is TRBV9 and J usage is TRBJ2-5, with a tentative D call TRBD1 (6 bases). CDR1 and CDR2 (germline): SGDLS, YYNGEE. The CDR3 loop spans 15 amino acids. V lost 0 bases and J 5 bases, leaving 14 bases between the germline ends. The covered CDR3 bases are TGTGCCAGCAGCGTAGATGTAGGGGGTGGGGAGACC. Translation gives CASSVDVGGGET. The full-length CDR3 reads as CASSVDVGGGETQYF.

CDR3 DNA (partial): TGTGCCAGCAGTAACAGGCTGAACACCGGGGAG. As protein: CASSNRLNTGE. The CDR3 in its entirety is CASSNRLNTGELFF. This chain uses TRBV2 with TRBJ2-2, with D maybe TRBD1 (5 bases). The sequenced fragment ends 3 residues before the CDR3 boundary, so the rest is inferred from the germline J gene. V was trimmed by 5 bases and J by 1 base, leaving 8 bases between them. From germline, CDR1 is SNHLY and CDR2 FYNNEI. The length of the CDR3 is 14 residues.

About this clone itself: The CDR3 extends 3 residues past the end of the read, so its final part is completed from the germline J gene. The chain employs TRBV12-3 or TRBV12-4 and TRBJ2-3; 7 nucleotides agree with TRBD1. This CDR3 has 15 amino acids. V lost 0 bases to trimming and J lost 3 bases; unmatched junction nucleotides: 3. CDR3 DNA (partial): TGTGCCAGCAGTTTAGCGACAGGGCGTACAGATACG. It yields the protein CASSLATGRTDT. The whole CDR3 reads CASSLATGRTDTQYF.

Concerning this clone: Read data end 3 residues before the CDR3 end; the end is taken from the germline J gene. V and J are TRBV19 and TRBJ1-6, with TRBD1 as a possible D gene (6 bases). The length of the CDR3 is 14 residues. V lost 3 bases to trimming and J lost 6 bases, with 9 bases between them. CDR1 is LNHDA, CDR2 SQIVND, per germline (reference sequence). The DNA read from the CDR3 is TGTGCCAGTAGTATTCAGGGGCCTAATTCACCC. Translation: CASSIQGPNSP. In full, the CDR3 is CASSIQGPNSPLHF.

Turning to this clone: The read ends 3 residues shy of where the CDR3 ends; the end is completed using the germline J gene. V gene TRBV20-1 combines with J gene TRBJ1-2; D remains ambiguous. V was cut by 1 base and J by 4 bases, with 7 bases left in between. The CDR3 extends over 12 amino acids. Germline CDR1 and CDR2: DFQATT and SNEGSKA (reference sequence). The sequenced CDR3 bases are TGCAGTGCTAGAGGGGCTTCCTATGGC. It yields the protein CSARGASYG. The entire CDR3 protein reads CSARGASYGYTF.

Remarks on this clone: The read ends 3 residues early relative to the CDR3; the germline J gene fills the gap. The V and J genes are TRBV20-1 and TRBJ2-1, with TRBD1 identical over 10 bases. CDR3 length: 14 amino acids. Unmatched junction bases numbered 2, after V lost 4 bases and J lost 2 bases. Germline CDR1 DFQATT, CDR2 SNEGSKA (reference sequence). The chain's CDR3 is CSAMTGGAYNEQFF. The CDR3 bases that were read are TGCAGTGCTATGACAGGGGGCGCCTACAATGAG.

On this clone itself: The CDR3 end lies 3 residues beyond the end of the read and is filled in from the germline J gene. The chain employs TRBV2 and TRBJ2-6; tentative D call: TRBD1 (5 bases). Germline V CDR1 and CDR2: SNHLY, FYNNEI. The ends were cut back, 9 bases at V and 1 base at J, with 7 bases in the middle. CDR3 length equals 13 residues. The covered CDR3 bases are TGTGCCAGTGGGGCTTCTGGGGCCAACGTC. The encoded protein is CASGASGANV. The entire CDR3 sequence reads CASGASGANVLTF.

Worth noting for this clone: The CDR3 end falls 3 residues outside the read, so it is completed with the germline J gene. The chain employs TRBV28 and TRBJ2-7; a possible D gene is TRBD2 (6 bases). The length of the CDR3 is 16 residues. Germline V CDR1 and CDR2: MDHEN, SYDVKM. The V gene lost 7 bases and the J gene lost 2 bases, with 21 bases spanning the gap. This chain's CDR3 is CASKGGGEPITYEQYF. The part of the CDR3 DNA that was read is TGTGCCAGCAAGGGTGGAGGGGAACCTATTACCTACGAG.

About this clone itself: The read ends 3 residues early relative to the CDR3; the germline J gene fills the gap. The V call is TRBV20-1, the J call TRBJ1-2; tentatively, D is TRBD1 (6 bases). Trimming shortened V by 3 bases and J by 5 bases, and 34 bases separated the two germline ends. Germline V gene lookup returns CDR1 DFQATT and CDR2 SNEGSKA (reference sequence). The CDR3 is 20 residues long. The CDR3 DNA, read in part, is TGCAGTGCTAGTCGTCGTTGGAGCGCGGGACACCGCCTTATTCCTTATGGC. This translates into CSASRRWSAGHRLIPYG. The CDR3, in full, reads CSASRRWSAGHRLIPYGYTF.

Turning to this clone: From the germline J gene comes the end of the CDR3, since the read stops 3 residues before it. The gene calls are TRBV2 and TRBJ1-1, with TRBD1 matching 9 bases. Looked up from germline, CDR1 is SNHLY and CDR2 is FYNNEI. The CDR3 extends over 14 amino acids. J lost 7 bases, V lost 5 bases, and 8 bases had no gene match. CDR3 bases read: TGTGCCAGCAGTCCTACTACAGGGGGCGGTGAA. Its protein product is CASSPTTGGGE. The whole CDR3 reads CASSPTTGGGEAFF.

Notes on this clone: The CDR3 goes on 3 residues after the read ends, and that part is filled in from the germline J gene. The chain is built from TRBV18 and TRBJ1-5; perhaps TRBD1 as D (6 bases). Trimming took 5 bases from V and 5 from J, leaving 19 bases between them. The germline CDR1 and CDR2 sequences are KGHSH and LQKENI. The CDR3 runs to 16 residues. CDR3 sequence: CASSTTTGMVDQPQHF. CDR3 DNA, as far as it was read: TGTGCCAGCTCAACGACAACAGGGATGGTGGATCAGCCC.

To note about this clone: Read sequence stops 3 residues before the CDR3 end, and the germline J gene provides the missing end. The genes are TRBV7-8 and TRBJ2-2; 9 bases match TRBD1. The germline V gene has CDR1 SGHVS and CDR2 FQNEAQ. This CDR3 is 16 amino acids long. The J segment lost 5 bases and the V segment lost 4 bases, leaving 8 bases of the junction unmatched. The CDR3 spells CASSSQGAGGTGELFF. The covered CDR3 bases are TGTGCCAGCAGCTCACAGGGGGCAGGCGGAACCGGGGAG.

As to this clone: The read halts 3 residues ahead of the CDR3 end, with the missing end drawn from the germline J gene. The V gene is TRBV19, the J gene TRBJ1-4; 10 bases fit TRBD1. V was pared by 4 bases and J by 8 bases, with 13 bases of the junction left unmatched. The CDR3 is 17 residues long. Germline values: CDR1 LNHDA, CDR2 SQIVND (reference sequence). The CDR3 here is CASSTSPGQGLNEKLFF. The DNA read from the CDR3 is TGTGCCAGTAGTACATCGCCGGGACAGGGGTTGAACGAAAAA.

Concerning this clone: The read is 3 residues too short to cover the CDR3 end, so that end is filled in from the germline J gene. V usage is TRBV12-3 or TRBV12-4 and J usage is TRBJ2-3; no firm D call. The germline V and J ends were trimmed by 3 bases and 3 bases, with 13 bases remaining between them. The CDR3 has 15 amino acids. CDR3 sequence: CASSLQSFGTDTQYF. The sequenced part of the CDR3 DNA is TGTGCCAGCAGTTTGCAGAGTTTTGGTACAGATACG.

A word on this clone: The sequenced fragment ends 3 residues before the CDR3 boundary, so the rest is inferred from the germline J gene. The rearrangement links TRBV20-1 to TRBJ2-3; 7 nucleotides align to TRBD2. The CDR3 totals 14 residues. CDR1 is DFQATT, CDR2 SNEGSKA, per germline (reference sequence). Trimming took 1 base from V and 6 from J; bases not matched to a gene: 7. The CDR3 sequence is CSARGTSGFDTQYF. Incomplete CDR3 DNA: TGCAGTGCTAGAGGGACTAGTGGGTTTGATACG.

Note on this clone: The read is 3 residues too short to cover the CDR3 end, so that end is filled in from the germline J gene. This rearrangement joins TRBV4-1 to TRBJ2-1; D possibly corresponds to TRBD2 (5 bases). Germline CDR1 is MGHRA and CDR2 is YSYEKL. V lost 1 base and J 2 bases, leaving 9 bases between the germline ends. The CDR3 contains 15 residues. CDR3 DNA, as far as it was read: TGCGCCAGCAGCCAAGGACGGGGTGCCTACAATGAG. Amino acid sequence: CASSQGRGAYNE. The whole CDR3 is CASSQGRGAYNEQFF.

Points on this clone: From the germline J gene comes the end of the CDR3, since the read stops 3 residues before it. The chain employs TRBV18 and TRBJ1-2; D call uncertain. V lost 8 bases to trimming and J lost 6 bases, with 13 bases between them. The CDR3 totals 12 residues. The germline CDR1 and CDR2 sequences are KGHSH and LQKENI. CDR3 residues: CASAASQDGYTF. Incomplete CDR3 DNA: TGTGCCAGCGCTGCCTCGCAGGATGGC.